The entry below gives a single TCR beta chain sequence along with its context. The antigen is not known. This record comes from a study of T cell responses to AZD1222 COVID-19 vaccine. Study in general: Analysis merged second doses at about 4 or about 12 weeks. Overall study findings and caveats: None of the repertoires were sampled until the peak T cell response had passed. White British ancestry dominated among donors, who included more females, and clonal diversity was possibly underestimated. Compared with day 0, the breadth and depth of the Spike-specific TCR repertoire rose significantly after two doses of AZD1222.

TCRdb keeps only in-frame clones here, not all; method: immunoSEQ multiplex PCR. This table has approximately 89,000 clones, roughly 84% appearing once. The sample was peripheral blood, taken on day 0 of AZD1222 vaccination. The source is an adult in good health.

CDR3: CSGLLNRGYTF. DNA for the CDR3: TGCAGCGGGTTATTAAACAGGGGCTACACCTTC. The V gene is TRBV29-1, the J gene TRBJ1-2, with a possible D match to TRBD1 (5 bases). This CDR3 comprises 11 residues. Per germline, CDR1 SQVTM and CDR2 ANQGSEA. The ends were cut back, 7 bases at V and 8 bases at J, with 14 bases in the middle.